The 7 T cell receptor beta chains presented below share a single source sample, sequenced in a study of T cell responses to AZD1222 COVID-19 vaccine. The protocol was immunoSEQ multiplex PCR, while the TCRdb copy is restricted to in-frame clones and leaves out a portion. Counted here are 150,000 or so clones, 94% occurring once; the ten biggest clones make up approximately 0.6%. Material: peripheral blood, obtained on day 0 of AZD1222 vaccination. The source is an adult in good health.

V and J are TRBV30 and TRBJ1-3; maybe TRBD1 (5 bases). With 1 base removed from V and 4 bases from J, the gap between germline ends came to 8 bases. The V gene's germline CDR1 is GTSNPN and CDR2 SVGIG (reference sequence). The CDR3 has 13 residues. This CDR3 is CAWSGREGNTIYF. CDR3 sequence (DNA): TGTGCCTGGAGTGGCAGGGAGGGAAACACCATATATTTT.

This rearrangement joins TRBV7-2 to TRBJ2-2; D uncertain. The CDR3 extends over 16 amino acids. CDR1 and CDR2 from the germline V gene are SGHTA and FQGNSA. V lost 5 bases and J lost 6, with 19 bases in between. This chain's CDR3 is CASSVGSPKVPGELFF. The CDR3 DNA reads as TGTGCCAGCAGCGTAGGGTCTCCGAAGGTGCCCGGGGAGCTGTTTTTT.

The J gene is TRBJ2-2, the V gene TRBV7-9; 8 bases match TRBD1. V lost 2 bases and J lost 1; bases outside the gene matches: 6. Looked up from germline, CDR1 is SEHNR and CDR2 is FQNEAQ (reference sequence). The CDR3 has 17 amino acids. The DNA for the CDR3 is TGTGCCAGCAGCTTACCAGGGGGCCGGAGGAACACCGGGGAGCTGTTTTTT. Residues: CASSLPGGRRNTGELFF.

This chain uses TRBV4-2 with TRBJ1-1; D is uncertain. V was clipped by 2 bases and J by 6 bases, with 10 bases between them. CDR1 is LGHNA, CDR2 YNFKEQ, per germline. The CDR3 length is 13 residues. CDR3 nucleotides: TGTGCCAGCAGCCAACACCCGACGGCTGAAGCTTTCTTT. Its protein product is CASSQHPTAEAFF.

The rearrangement uses TRBV6-5 and TRBJ2-1; TRBD2 might be the D (6 bases). Between the trimmed V and J ends, which lost 5 bases and 9 bases, there was a span of 17 bases. Germline V gene sequence: CDR1 MNHEY, CDR2 SVGAGI. CDR3 length: 14 amino acids. CDR3 bases: TGTGCCAGCAGTCATGGGCGGACGGGGGTTGAGCAGTTCTTC. Translation: CASSHGRTGVEQFF.

The chain joins TRBV30 to TRBJ1-3; D not certain. The length of the CDR3 is 12 residues. The V end was cut by 3 bases, the J end by 4 bases, with 7 bases between. Germline CDR1 GTSNPN, CDR2 SVGIG (reference sequence). The CDR3 nucleotides read TGTGCCTGGAGGCCAGGCGGAAACACCATATATTTT. Translating it yields CAWRPGGNTIYF.

The chain has TRBV28 and TRBJ1-6, with TRBD1 identical over 8 bases. CDR1 and CDR2 (germline): MDHEN, SYDVKM. The CDR3 runs 17 residues. V lost 3 bases and J lost 3; bases outside the gene matches: 7. This chain's CDR3 is CASSLPRTGNYNSPLHF. CDR3 bases: TGTGCCAGCAGTTTGCCCCGGACAGGGAACTATAATTCACCCCTCCACTTT.